These 18 T cell receptor beta chains were sequenced from one sample in a study of blood T cells in healthy people across ages (dated by TCRdb to between 2015 and 2016). The library was produced with 5' RACE. The sequencing machine was an Illumina HiSeq 2500. A second PCR of roughly 6 to 11 cycles was run with a J-beta primer mix and a sample-barcoded 5' primer. Using fastp at Q25 and MiXCR, TCRdb reprocessed the public reads and kept productive beta chains. Every entry covers one CDR3 protein and lists the most common genes and DNA from its rows. The sample table shows about 930,000 distinct CDR3 sequences, and around 29% are seen once. About a tenth of the sample rests with the top ten. The same sample was also used in a study of T cells of mothers and their children.

The sample comprised blood. All receptors come from a woman aged 40-49 years in good health.

This clonotype was found many times. The V call is TRBV4-1, the J call TRBJ2-7, with D possibly TRBD1 on 5 matching bases. The CDR3 spans 13 residues. Trimming removed 0 bases from V and 6 bases from J, with 9 bases in between. Germline assignment: CDR1 MGHRA and CDR2 YSYEKL. The CDR3 protein is CASSQDQGPEQYF. The CDR3 DNA reads TGCGCCAGCAGCCAAGATCAGGGTCCCGAGCAGTACTTC.

Comments on this clonotype: This clone may be a read error of a much larger clone one base away. The rearrangement joins TRBV28 to TRBJ2-1; D may correspond to TRBD1 or TRBD2 (5 bases each). Germline V gene sequence: CDR1 MDHEN, CDR2 SYDVKM. Between the trimmed V and J ends, which lost 3 bases and 10 bases, there was a span of 22 bases. The CDR3 is 16 amino acids. The CDR3 coding sequence is TGTGCCAGCAGTTTGGCGTATGGGGCTAGCTCCTACGAGCAGTTCTTC. It encodes CASSLAYGASSYEQFF. The full variable domain, rest sourced from reference TRBV28 and TRBJ2-1, is DVKVTQSSRYLVKRTGEKVFLECVQDMDHENMFWYRQDPGLGLRLIYFSYDVKMKEKGDIPEGYSVSREKKERFSLILESASTNQTSMYLCASSLAYGASSYEQFFGPGTRLTVL.

This clonotype was recorded a few times. This chain links TRBV29-1 with TRBJ1-1; no firm D call. The V gene lost 6 bases and the J gene lost 1 base, with 9 bases spanning the gap. Germline V CDR1 and CDR2: SQVTM, ANQGSEA. The CDR3 extends over 12 amino acids. CDR3 protein: CSVAGSNTEAFF. In DNA form, the CDR3 reads TGCAGCGTGGCCGGGTCGAACACTGAAGCTTTCTTT.

The chain recombines TRBV27 with TRBJ2-1, with 9 bases that match TRBD2. Germline assignment: CDR1 MNHEY and CDR2 SMNVEV (reference sequence). The CDR3 runs 16 residues. V was clipped by 6 bases and J by 2 bases; unmatched bases: 8. Here the CDR3 reads CASRLRSGGTYNEQFF. The DNA for the CDR3 is TGTGCCAGCAGGCTGAGGAGCGGGGGGACCTACAATGAGCAGTTCTTC.

For this clonotype: A read error may explain this, as a much larger clone is one base away. The chain couples TRBV10-3 to TRBJ1-2; D is unclear. This CDR3 region has 11 residues. Germline V gives CDR1 ENHRY, CDR2 SYGVKD. DNA of the CDR3: TGTGTCATCAGTGAACTCTATGGCTACACCTTC. Residues: CVISELYGYTF.

This clonotype has more than one count but fewer than ten. The rearrangement uses TRBV3-1 and TRBJ1-2; no reliable D call. Germline values: CDR1 LGHDT, CDR2 YNNKEL (reference sequence). V lost 1 base, J lost 2 bases, and 8 bases lay in between. The length of the CDR3 is 14 residues. CDR3 amino acids: CASSQGVSNYGYTF. CDR3 nucleotide sequence: TGTGCCAGCAGCCAAGGCGTTTCGAACTATGGCTACACCTTC.

For this clonotype: One end of the junction does not line up with germline, which may come from a read error. The rearrangement joins TRBV11-2 to TRBJ2-2, with 8 positions matching TRBD2. The CDR3 extends over 16 amino acids. Germline V gives CDR1 SGHAT, CDR2 FQNNGV. The CDR3 coding sequence is TGTGCCAGCAGCTTAGAGGTAGCGGGATGGTCCGGGGAGCGGTTTTTT. As protein: CASSLEVAGWSGERFF.

This clonotype was observed a handful of times. A much bigger clone sits one base away, suggesting this may be a read error. The chain uses TRBV29-1 and TRBJ2-3; possibly TRBD2 for D (6 bases). CDR1 and CDR2 (germline): SQVTM, ANQGSEA. Trimming removed 4 bases at V and 4 bases at J, with 15 bases between. This CDR3 is built from 14 residues. The CDR3 DNA is TGCAGCGTTGGAGGCGTAGCGGTAGCAGATACGCAGTATTTT. It codes for CSVGGVAVADTQYF.

In this sample, this clonotype turned up a few times. This may be a read error, as it is one base from a much larger clone. The chain links TRBV7-2 to TRBJ2-7, with 10 bases that match TRBD1. Germline V lookup: CDR1 SGHTA, CDR2 FQGNSA. This CDR3 has 13 residues. Trimming took 5 bases from V and 6 from J; bases not matched to a gene: 4. In DNA form, the CDR3 reads TGTGCCAGCAGCCCGACAGGGGGCTGCGAGCAGTACTTC. This translates into CASSPTGGCEQYF.

This clonotype was seen a handful of times. The rearrangement joins TRBV11-1 to TRBJ2-3, with no clear D. V was shortened by 1 base and J by 2 bases, with 10 bases between the two germline ends. Germline V gives CDR1 SGHAT, CDR2 FQDESV (reference sequence). The CDR3 extends over 15 amino acids. In nucleotides, the CDR3 is TGTGCCAGCAGCTTAGGGCAGCAATTCACAGATACGCAGTATTTT. Its protein is CASSLGQQFTDTQYF.

This clonotype was seen only once. The V and J genes are TRBV19 and TRBJ2-2; 9 nucleotides match TRBD1. V lost 3 bases to trimming and J lost 1 base; unmatched junction nucleotides: 0. The CDR3 runs 15 residues. The germline V gene has CDR1 LNHDA and CDR2 SQIVND (reference sequence). The chain's CDR3 is CASSMTGGNTGELFF. The CDR3 DNA reads as TGTGCCAGTAGTATGACAGGGGGGAACACCGGGGAGCTGTTTTTT.

This clonotype was counted between two and nine times. The V call is TRBV13, the J call TRBJ2-7, with D unclear. CDR1 and CDR2 (germline): PRHDT, FYEKMQ (reference sequence). Trimming left V 1 base short and J 0 bases short, with 7 bases between. This CDR3 is 14 amino acids long. The CDR3 protein is CASSLDVSSYEQYF. The CDR3 bases are TGTGCCAGCAGCTTAGATGTCAGCTCCTACGAGCAGTACTTC. The full variable domain, rest sourced from reference TRBV13 and TRBJ2-7, is AAGVIQSPRHLIKEKRETATLKCYPIPRHDTVYWYQQGPGQDPQFLISFYEKMQSDKGSIPDRFSAQQFSDYHSELNMSSLELGDSALYFCASSLDVSSYEQYFGPGTRLTVT.

This clonotype has a count of ten or more. V gene TRBV6-5 combines with J gene TRBJ2-7; 9 nucleotides match TRBD1. The CDR3 covers 15 residues. After removal of 0 bases from V and 4 bases from J, the junction contained 4 bases not matched to a gene. Germline V gene lookup returns CDR1 MNHEY and CDR2 SVGAGI. CDR3 bases: TGTGCCAGCAGTTACTCCAGGGACAGGGCATACGAGCAGTACTTC. Its protein product is CASSYSRDRAYEQYF.

The chain joins TRBV1 to TRBJ1-4; the table's D call of TRBD1 was not tested on the DNA. TRBV1 is a pseudogene. The CDR3 sequence is 15 residues long. The CDR3 coding sequence is TGCACCAGCAAGGCCCAACCAGGGGTATTGGAAAAACTGTTTTTT. It is translated as CTSKAQPGVLEKLFF.

On this clonotype itself: Just one base apart from a much larger clone, this may be a read error. The CDR3 does not close with the conserved phenylalanine or tryptophan, likely indicating a read error. The J gene is TRBJ2-7, the V gene TRBV11-2, with 7 bases matching TRBD2. CDR1 is SGHAT and CDR2 is FQNNGV in the germline V gene. After removal of 5 bases from V and 3 bases from J, the junction contained 7 bases not matched to a gene. The CDR3 has 14 residues. CDR3 in amino acids: CASSPSGPFYEQYI. The CDR3 nucleotides are TGTGCCAGCAGCCCTAGCGGACCGTTCTACGAGCAGTACATC.

In regard to this clonotype: One junction end does not reproduce the germline sequence, and a read error may be involved. This chain links TRBV6-5 with TRBJ1-1, with D unresolved. The CDR3 covers 13 residues. Germline assignment: CDR1 MNHEY and CDR2 SVGAGI. CDR3 DNA sequence: TGTGTCAGCGGCAACGGGGTGAACACTGAAGCTTTCTTT. It translates to CVSGNGVNTEAFF.

This clonotype was detected a few times. This may be a read error, as it is one base from a much larger clone. The genes are TRBV12-3 or TRBV12-4 and TRBJ1-1, with D perhaps TRBD1 (5 bases). The germline V and J ends were trimmed by 4 bases and 6 bases, with 12 bases remaining between them. The CDR3 consists of 13 residues. CDR3 residues: CASSSWGDAEAFF. In nucleotides, the CDR3 is TGTGCCAGCAGTTCCTGGGGGGACGCTGAAGCTTTCTTT.

This clonotype was observed many times. The chain carries TRBV18 and TRBJ2-1; D gene unclear. The CDR3 totals 14 residues. CDR1 KGHSH and CDR2 LQKENI come from the germline V gene. Trimming left V 4 bases short and J 7 bases short, with 14 bases between. CDR3 sequence (DNA): TGTGCCAGCTCACTCCAGTTGAATCGTAATGAGCAGTTCTTC. Its protein is CASSLQLNRNEQFF.